This T cell receptor (beta chain) was recovered during a study of cytomegalovirus exposure and HLA in healthy donors. Germline assignment: CDR1 SGDLS and CDR2 YYNGEE. The CDR3 extends over 13 amino acids. The V and J ends lost 2 bases and 3 bases, in that order; junction bases with no gene match: 2. The PCR contained 60 Vbeta and 13 Jbeta primers. The protocol was immunoSEQ multiplex PCR, while the TCRdb copy is restricted to in-frame clones and leaves out a portion. Here the sample spans 160,000 or so clones, over 70% being singletons. The sample taken for sequencing was PBMCs. This TCR was recovered from a woman in her late teens or twenties in good health and CMV-seronegative. The chain carries TRBV9 and TRBJ2-7; TRBD1 agrees at 7 bases. Written as DNA, the CDR3 is TGTGCCAGCAGCGTCGGGGACAGCTACGAGCAGTACTTC. This codes for CASSVGDSYEQYF. Complete variable domain (other parts from reference TRBV9 and TRBJ2-7): DSGVTQTPKHLITATGQRVTLRCSPRSGDLSVYWYQQSLDQGLQFLIQYYNGEERAKGNILERFSAQQFPDLHSELNLSSLELGDSALYFCASSVGDSYEQYFGPGTRLTVT.